These 29 T cell receptor beta chains were sequenced from one sample in a study of shared clonotypes between healthy human individuals. Sequencing used immunoSEQ multiplex PCR; TCRdb keeps in-frame clones, though not all of them. The sample lists more than 500,000 clones, roughly 95% occurring once. Positively selected for CCR7, the CD45RO-negative cells used as naive CD8 cells excluded terminally differentiated effector memory CD45RA+ cells. The sequenced sample consisted of naive CD8+ T cells sorted from blood. These receptors were obtained from a woman aged 30 to 39 in good health.

This chain joins TRBV19 and TRBJ2-5, with D perhaps matching TRBD1 or TRBD2 (5 bases each). V was clipped by 4 bases and J by 2 bases, with 11 bases between them. CDR1 and CDR2 (germline): LNHDA, SQIVND (reference sequence). This CDR3 spans 14 amino acids. The CDR3: CASSNWDPQETQYF. The DNA of the CDR3 is TGTGCCAGTAGTAACTGGGACCCGCAAGAGACCCAGTACTTC.

In its sample, this clone was seen once. This chain connects TRBV7-8 to TRBJ2-7, with 13 bases aligning to TRBD2. Germline CDR1 reads SGHVS; CDR2 reads FQNEAQ. Trimming took 0 bases from V and 4 from J; bases not matched to a gene: 15. CDR3 length: 20 amino acids. Here the CDR3 DNA reads TGTGCCAGCAGCTTAGCCTCCGGGACGGTTCGACTAGCGGGAGGTTACGAGCAGTACTTC. Translating gives CASSLASGTVRLAGGYEQYF.

This chain joins TRBV13 and TRBJ2-7; no firm D call. This CDR3 has 18 amino acids. V lost 4 bases and J lost 3, with 25 bases in between. From germline, CDR1 is PRHDT and CDR2 FYEKMQ (reference sequence). CDR3 sequence reads: CASSSRVVLMGLNYEQYF. CDR3 nucleotide sequence: TGTGCCAGCAGCTCACGGGTAGTCTTGATGGGCCTAAACTACGAGCAGTACTTC.

The chain is built from TRBV28 and TRBJ2-1, with D maybe TRBD2 (5 bases). This CDR3 region has 16 residues. The V and J ends lost 2 bases and 8 bases respectively, with 19 bases between them. The germline V gene has CDR1 MDHEN and CDR2 SYDVKM. This CDR3 is CASSLNLAPRGDEQFF. For the CDR3, the DNA is TGTGCCAGCAGTTTAAACCTAGCTCCGAGAGGCGATGAGCAGTTCTTC.

This clone was picked up one time. The chain has TRBV29-1 and TRBJ2-1, with D possibly being TRBD2 (5 bases). The CDR3 runs 13 residues. V lost 4 bases and J lost 4, with 11 bases in between. Germline V gene lookup returns CDR1 SQVTM and CDR2 ANQGSEA. The CDR3 loop reads CSVVAYTYNEQFF. In nucleotides, the CDR3 is TGCAGCGTTGTAGCGTACACGTACAATGAGCAGTTCTTC.

J is TRBJ2-1 and V is TRBV27; the D gene is possibly TRBD2 (5 bases). Per germline, CDR1 MNHEY and CDR2 SMNVEV (reference sequence). The ends were cut back, 7 bases at V and 8 bases at J, with 18 bases in the middle. The CDR3 loop spans 14 amino acids. The CDR3 loop is CASTAASRQYEQFF. CDR3 DNA sequence: TGTGCCAGCACTGCGGCTAGCAGGCAGTATGAGCAGTTCTTC.

This chain uses TRBV14 with TRBJ2-7, with D perhaps matching TRBD1 or TRBD2 (5 bases each). V was cut by 6 bases and J by 0 bases, with 12 bases left in between. CDR1 and CDR2 from the germline V gene are SGHDN and FVKESK. CDR3 length equals 14 residues. The CDR3 DNA is TGTGCCAGCAGTCGAGAGGGGAACTCCTACGAGCAGTACTTC. This codes for CASSREGNSYEQYF.

Details on this clone: The same CDR3 can be traced to other DNA sequences in this sample. The chain is built from TRBV6-5 and TRBJ2-7, with D perhaps matching TRBD2 (6 bases). The CDR3 contains 16 residues. Germline V lookup: CDR1 MNHEY, CDR2 SVGAGI. Trimming removed 0 bases at V and 1 base at J, with 13 bases between. The CDR3 bases are TGTGCCAGCAGTTACTCGTCCGGGAGTAAGTCCTACGAGCAGTACTTC. It specifies CASSYSSGSKSYEQYF.

The chain has TRBV13 and TRBJ2-7, with 9 nucleotides matching TRBD1. Germline V gene sequence: CDR1 PRHDT, CDR2 FYEKMQ (reference sequence). The CDR3 totals 15 residues. With 7 bases clipped from V and 1 base from J, the junction kept 8 bases outside the gene matches. The CDR3 DNA reads as TGTGCCAGCACCCTCGGACAGGGGACGTCCTACGAGCAGTACTTC. Protein: CASTLGQGTSYEQYF.

This clone was picked up one time. V gene TRBV6-1 combines with J gene TRBJ2-2; D is uncertain. The CDR3 sequence is 16 residues long. The germline V gene has CDR1 MNHNS and CDR2 SASEGT. Trimming stripped 3 bases from V and 7 bases from J, with 18 bases between. The chain's CDR3 is CASSEVVVWVDGELFF. CDR3 DNA sequence: TGTGCCAGCAGTGAGGTAGTCGTTTGGGTAGACGGGGAGCTGTTTTTT.

The V gene is TRBV5-6, the J gene TRBJ1-1; D ambiguous. The CDR3 totals 16 residues. Germline V gene data show CDR1 as SGHDT and CDR2 as YYEEEE. V lost 3 bases and J 0 bases, leaving 15 bases between the germline ends. This CDR3 reads CASSSGPPGMNTEAFF. As DNA, the CDR3 is TGTGCCAGCAGCTCGGGCCCTCCGGGCATGAACACTGAAGCTTTCTTT.

The chain recombines TRBV6-6 with TRBJ2-7; possible D gene TRBD2, 6 bases. The CDR3 is 13 amino acids. The germline V and J ends were trimmed by 8 bases and 4 bases, with 15 bases remaining between them. CDR1 and CDR2 from the germline V gene are MNHNY and SVGAGI (reference sequence). CDR3 protein: CASCGTDAYEQYF. The CDR3 coding sequence is TGTGCCAGCTGCGGGACGGACGCTTACGAGCAGTACTTC.

This chain connects TRBV5-5 to TRBJ1-1; no clear D. The CDR3 is 13 residues long. V lost 0 bases to trimming and J lost 7 bases, with 10 bases between them. In germline, CDR1 is SGHKS, CDR2 YYEKEE (reference sequence). This chain's CDR3 is CASSLEGNVEAFF. DNA of the CDR3: TGTGCCAGCAGCTTGGAAGGGAACGTTGAAGCTTTCTTT.

The V call is TRBV11-2, the J call TRBJ2-1; TRBD2 agrees at 7 bases. The CDR3 length is 17 residues. The ends lost 5 bases at V and 0 bases at J; junction bases unmatched: 10. Germline-derived CDR1 and CDR2 are SGHAT and FQNNGV. The CDR3 is CASSRLLAPSSYNEQFF. In DNA, the CDR3 is TGTGCCAGCAGCCGGCTACTAGCGCCGAGCTCCTACAATGAGCAGTTCTTC. Together with reference TRBV11-2 and TRBJ2-1, the CDR3 gives the full variable domain: EAGVAQSPRYKIIEKRQSVAFWCNPISGHATLYWYQQILGQGPKLLIQFQNNGVVDDSQLPKDRFSAERLKGVDSTLKIQPAKLEDSAVYLCASSRLLAPSSYNEQFFGPGTRLTVL.

J is TRBJ2-2 and V is TRBV28, with D perhaps matching TRBD1 (5 bases). The V and J ends lost 4 bases and 2 bases respectively, with 14 bases between them. CDR3 length: 16 amino acids. Germline assignment: CDR1 MDHEN and CDR2 SYDVKM. CDR3 DNA sequence: TGTGCCAGCAGTTCCCTTAACAGGAAAAACACCGGGGAGCTGTTTTTT. Translated, it gives CASSSLNRKNTGELFF.

The rearrangement uses TRBV6-1 and TRBJ1-5; the match to TRBD1 covers 8 bases. With V trimmed by 6 bases and J by 7 bases, 11 bases remained unmatched. Germline V gene lookup returns CDR1 MNHNS and CDR2 SASEGT. The CDR3 loop spans 15 amino acids. CDR3 in amino acids: CASRALDRVDQPQHF. The CDR3 bases are TGTGCCAGCAGAGCGCTGGACAGGGTTGACCAGCCCCAGCATTTT.

The chain has TRBV11-2 and TRBJ1-1, with D possibly matching TRBD1 (5 bases). The germline V gene encodes CDR1 SGHAT and CDR2 FQNNGV. The CDR3 covers 12 residues. Trimming shortened V by 1 base and J by 5 bases, and 5 bases separated the two germline ends. The CDR3 is CASSLGQTEAFF. CDR3 nucleotide sequence: TGTGCCAGCAGCTTAGGACAGACTGAAGCTTTCTTT.

The chain recombines TRBV5-6 with TRBJ1-2; D not certain. The length of the CDR3 is 17 residues. CDR1 SGHDT and CDR2 YYEEEE come from the germline V gene. The germline V and J ends were trimmed by 1 base and 8 bases, with 24 bases remaining between them. The CDR3: CASSLSLSEGQLGGYTF. CDR3 nucleotides: TGTGCCAGCAGCTTGAGCTTGTCCGAGGGCCAACTGGGCGGCTACACCTTC. Drawing the rest from reference TRBV5-6 and TRBJ1-2, the complete variable domain is DAGVTQSPTHLIKTRGQQVTLRCSPKSGHDTVSWYQQALGQGPQFIFQYYEEEERQRGNFPDRFSGHQFPNYSSELNVNALLLGDSALYLCASSLSLSEGQLGGYTFGSGTRLTVV.

This clone has a single count. This chain uses TRBV4-2 with TRBJ2-5; D is perhaps TRBD2 (5 bases). The DNA end favors TRBJ2-7, so the J call may be wrong. CDR3 length: 15 amino acids. Germline lookup yields CDR1 LGHNA and CDR2 YNFKEQ. CDR3 protein: CASSYIASSSYEQYF. CDR3 sequence (DNA): TGTGCCAGCAGTTATATAGCGTCGAGCTCCTACGAGCAGTACTTC.

The gene calls are TRBV30 and TRBJ2-5; TRBD2 agrees at 11 bases. The CDR3 is 15 residues long. V gave up 5 bases and J gave up 2 bases; unmatched junction bases: 7. CDR1 GTSNPN and CDR2 SVGIG come from the germline V gene (reference sequence). CDR3 amino acids: CAWSPSGRPQETQYF. The CDR3 DNA sequence: TGTGCCTGGTCCCCTAGCGGGAGGCCTCAAGAGACCCAGTACTTC.

The chain employs TRBV9 and TRBJ2-3; TRBD2 matches at 7 bases. CDR3 length: 14 amino acids. V was pared by 0 bases and J by 5 bases, with 3 bases of the junction left unmatched. Germline V CDR1 and CDR2: SGDLS, YYNGEE. CDR3 region: CASSVGIAGDTQYF. For the CDR3, the DNA is TGTGCCAGCAGCGTAGGAATAGCGGGAGATACGCAGTATTTT.

This clone occurred once. The CDR3 DNA is TGTGCCAGCAGCTTGTTCGACAGGGGGCGTTACAATGAGCAGTTCTTC. This codes for CASSLFDRGRYNEQFF. This sequence joins TRBV5-4 and TRBJ2-1; 10 bases match TRBD1. Germline V lookup: CDR1 SGHNT, CDR2 YYREEE (reference sequence). The junction had 5 bases not matched to a gene; V was cut back by 1 base and J by 4 bases. This CDR3 is 16 amino acids long.

V is TRBV5-5 and J is TRBJ2-7; the match to TRBD2 covers 8 bases. V gave up 1 base and J gave up 2 bases; unmatched junction bases: 11. The CDR3 covers 17 residues. CDR1 and CDR2 (germline): SGHKS, YYEKEE (reference sequence). Written as DNA, the CDR3 is TGTGCCAGCAGCTTGCGAACTAGCGGATTAACAACCTACGAGCAGTACTTC. Amino acid sequence: CASSLRTSGLTTYEQYF.

To note about this clone: Other DNA sequences in this sample translate to the same CDR3. The rearrangement links TRBV19 to TRBJ1-1; D unresolved. Germline-derived CDR1 and CDR2 are LNHDA and SQIVND (reference sequence). The CDR3 spans 15 residues. The germline V and J ends were trimmed by 1 base and 2 bases, with 11 bases remaining between them. The CDR3 loop reads CASSIVPGQNTEAFF. CDR3 in DNA: TGTGCCAGTAGTATAGTGCCCGGGCAAAACACTGAAGCTTTCTTT.

This clone was seen only once. This chain connects TRBV19 to TRBJ1-5, with 7 bases identical to TRBD1. The CDR3 extends over 14 amino acids. From germline, CDR1 is LNHDA and CDR2 SQIVND (reference sequence). J was trimmed by 9 bases and V by 7 bases; bases with no gene match: 12. The CDR3 region is CASNPGQVTWPQHF. CDR3 coding DNA: TGTGCCAGTAACCCCGGACAGGTAACCTGGCCCCAGCATTTT.

This clone occurred once. The chain is built from TRBV27 and TRBJ2-7; 13 nucleotides line up with TRBD2. Per the germline V gene, CDR1 is MNHEY and CDR2 is SMNVEV (reference sequence). This CDR3 contains 14 residues. V shed 11 bases, J shed 9 bases, and the junction held 13 bases outside the gene matches. In nucleotides, the CDR3 is TGTGCCGTCGGACTAGCGGGAGCTTCGAGCGGGCAGTACTTC. Protein product: CAVGLAGASSGQYF.

The rearrangement uses TRBV11-1 and TRBJ2-5; 11 bases are a match to TRBD2. The tail of the sequence fits TRBJ2-7 better, so the J call may be wrong. The CDR3 runs 16 residues. Germline V lookup: CDR1 SGHAT, CDR2 FQDESV (reference sequence). CDR3 sequence: CASSRSGRAGSYEQYF. The CDR3 DNA reads as TGTGCCAGCAGCCGTAGCGGGAGGGCCGGGTCCTACGAGCAGTACTTC.

The chain is built from TRBV6-1 and TRBJ2-7; 8 positions agree with TRBD2. Germline CDR1 and CDR2: MNHNS and SASEGT. V shed 8 bases and J 5 bases; nucleotides not matched to a gene: 11. This CDR3 spans 14 amino acids. For the CDR3, the DNA is TGTGCCAGCTTCGGGGGGGCGGGAGTCGACGAGCAGTACTTC. It specifies CASFGGAGVDEQYF.

Turning to this clone: Germline is not matched at one junction end, which may reflect a read error. The chain uses TRBV2 and TRBJ1-2; D gene unclear. Germline V gene sequence: CDR1 SNHLY, CDR2 FYNNEI. The CDR3 runs 16 residues. The CDR3 DNA follows: TGTGCCGGCAGTGAAGCGCTTCCAGGACTCGTGCGTGACTACACCTTC. Translating it yields CAGSEALPGLVRDYTF.